This T cell receptor beta chain was recovered during a study of blood T cell repertoires in COVID-19. Germline CDR1 reads SGHRS; CDR2 reads YFSETQ. The CDR3 consists of 15 residues. V shed 0 bases, J shed 2 bases, and the junction held 2 bases outside the gene matches. Original data processing: The authors estimated nucleated cell counts from reference gene primer amplification. Here immunoSEQ multiplex PCR was the method, and the copy in TCRdb shows in-frame clones only, minus some. V and J calls and clone size come straight from that table; D and trimming were deduced from the DNA. The sample yields almost 80,000 clones, roughly 80% seen once.

The origin of this receptor is a woman in her 70s with acute or convalescent COVID-19. The V and J genes are TRBV5-1 and TRBJ2-1, with 7 bases that match TRBD1. The sequencing input was peripheral blood. Here the CDR3 reads CASSLGDSAYNEQFF. In DNA, the CDR3 is TGCGCCAGCAGCTTGGGGGACAGTGCCTACAATGAGCAGTTCTTC.